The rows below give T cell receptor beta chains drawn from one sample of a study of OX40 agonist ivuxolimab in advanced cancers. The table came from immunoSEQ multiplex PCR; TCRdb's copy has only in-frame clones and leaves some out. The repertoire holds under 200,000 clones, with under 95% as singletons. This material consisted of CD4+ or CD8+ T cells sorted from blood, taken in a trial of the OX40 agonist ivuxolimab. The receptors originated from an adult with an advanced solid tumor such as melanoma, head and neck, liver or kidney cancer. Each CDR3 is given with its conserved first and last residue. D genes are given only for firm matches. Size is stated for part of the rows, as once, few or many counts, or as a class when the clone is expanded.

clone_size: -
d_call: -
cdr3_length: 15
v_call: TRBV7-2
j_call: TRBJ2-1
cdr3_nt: TGTGCCAGCAGCGGGCGAGAGTTCTCCTACAATGAGCAGTTCTTC
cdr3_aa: CASSGREFSYNEQFF

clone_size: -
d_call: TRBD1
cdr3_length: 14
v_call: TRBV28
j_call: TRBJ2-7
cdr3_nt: TGTGCCAGCAGTTTCCCGGGACAGGTCTACGAGCAGTACTTC
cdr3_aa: CASSFPGQVYEQYF

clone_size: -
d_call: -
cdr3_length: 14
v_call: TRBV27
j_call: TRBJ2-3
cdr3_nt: TGTGCCAGCACCACAATTGGGACTTCAGATACGCAGTATTTT
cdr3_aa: CASTTIGTSDTQYF

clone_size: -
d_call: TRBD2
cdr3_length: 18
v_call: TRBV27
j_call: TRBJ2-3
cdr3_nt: TGTGCCAGCAGTTTATCGATAGGACTAGCGGTGCGCACAGATACGCAGTATTTT
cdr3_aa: CASSLSIGLAVRTDTQYF

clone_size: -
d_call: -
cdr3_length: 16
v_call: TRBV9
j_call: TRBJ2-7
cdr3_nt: TGTGCCAGCAGCGTAGGGGCGGCAGGGGCTCCGTACGAGCAGTACTTC
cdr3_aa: CASSVGAAGAPYEQYF

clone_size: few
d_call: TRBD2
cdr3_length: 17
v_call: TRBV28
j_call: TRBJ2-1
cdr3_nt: TGTGCCAGCAGTTTCTTCCTGGGGACACCCGGGAGGGATGAGCAGTTCTTC
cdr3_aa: CASSFFLGTPGRDEQFF

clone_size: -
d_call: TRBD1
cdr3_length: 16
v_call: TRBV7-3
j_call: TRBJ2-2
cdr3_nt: TGTGCCAGCAGCCCAAGGGACAGGGGACGGACCGGGGAGCTGTTTTTT
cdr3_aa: CASSPRDRGRTGELFF

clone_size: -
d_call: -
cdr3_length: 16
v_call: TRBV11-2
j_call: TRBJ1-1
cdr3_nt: TGTGCCAGCAGCTTAGTAGTGGGGTTCCCCAACACTGAAGCTTTCTTT
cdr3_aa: CASSLVVGFPNTEAFF

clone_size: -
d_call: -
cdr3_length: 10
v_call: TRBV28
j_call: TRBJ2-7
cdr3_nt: TGTGCCAGCAGTCGCTACGAGCAGTACTTC
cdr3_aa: CASSRYEQYF

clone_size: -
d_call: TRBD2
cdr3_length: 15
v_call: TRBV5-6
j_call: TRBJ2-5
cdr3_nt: TGTGCCAGCAGCTTGAATAGCGGGGGGGAGTGGACCCAGTACTTC
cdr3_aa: CASSLNSGGEWTQYF

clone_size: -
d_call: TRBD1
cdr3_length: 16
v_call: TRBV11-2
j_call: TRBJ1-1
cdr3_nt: TGTGCCAGCAGCTTGTTAGCACAGGGGGCGCTTAATGAAGCTTTCTTT
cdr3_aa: CASSLLAQGALNEAFF

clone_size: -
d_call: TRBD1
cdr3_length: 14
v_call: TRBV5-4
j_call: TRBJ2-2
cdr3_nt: TGTGCCAGCAGGGTTGGGACAGTGGCCGGGGAGCTGTTTTTT
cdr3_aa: CASRVGTVAGELFF

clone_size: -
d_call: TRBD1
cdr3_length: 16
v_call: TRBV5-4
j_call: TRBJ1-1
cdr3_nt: TGTGCCAGCAGCCTCTACAGGGGCCCCATGAACACTGAAGCTTTCTTT
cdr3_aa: CASSLYRGPMNTEAFF

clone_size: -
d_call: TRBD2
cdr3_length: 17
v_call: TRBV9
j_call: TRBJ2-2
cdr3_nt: TGTGCCAGCAGCGTAGGACTAGCGGGGGGGATCACCGGGGAGCTGTTTTTT
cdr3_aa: CASSVGLAGGITGELFF

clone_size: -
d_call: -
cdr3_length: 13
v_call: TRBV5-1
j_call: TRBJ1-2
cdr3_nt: TGCGCCAGCAGCTCGCTACTCCGGTCGGACTACACCTTC
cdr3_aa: CASSSLLRSDYTF

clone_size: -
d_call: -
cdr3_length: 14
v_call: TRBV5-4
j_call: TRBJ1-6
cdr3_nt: TGTGCCAGCAGCCCCGGGACCCGAGATTCACCCCTCCACTTT
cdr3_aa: CASSPGTRDSPLHF